A selection of T cell receptor beta chains follows, all from one sample in a study of blood T cell repertoires in COVID-19. Method: immunoSEQ multiplex PCR; TCRdb's copy keeps in-frame clones and lacks some. Of 300,000 to 450,000 clones in the sample, around 85% were seen once. The material sequenced was peripheral blood. The receptors were sampled from a woman in her late teens or twenties with acute or convalescent COVID-19. Each CDR3 is given with its conserved first and last residue. A D gene is named only where the DNA matches it firmly. The size field is filled for only some rows; it gives once, few, many or a size class.

>-|TRBV24-1|TRBJ1-2|-
CATSDHIPGQNYGYTF
TGTGCCACCAGTGACCATATCCCAGGGCAAAACTATGGCTACACCTTC
>-|TRBV2|TRBJ2-1|-
CASSENNYNEQFF
TGTGCCAGCAGTGAAAACAACTACAATGAGCAGTTCTTC
>TRBD1|TRBV3-1/TRBV3-2|TRBJ1-2|-
CASSRGQDPGYTF
TGTGCCAGCAGCCGGGGACAGGATCCTGGCTACACCTTC
>TRBD1|TRBV2|TRBJ1-4|few
CASLTGVFNEKLFF
TGTGCCAGCCTTACAGGGGTCTTTAATGAAAAACTGTTTTTT
>-|TRBV27|TRBJ2-7|-
CASSRPDSYEQYF
TGTGCCAGCTCCCGCCCGGACAGCTACGAGCAGTACTTC
>-|TRBV7-3|TRBJ2-1|-
CASSLNTGDFYNEQFF
TGTGCCAGCAGCTTAAATACGGGGGACTTTTACAATGAGCAGTTCTTC
>-|TRBV7-3|TRBJ1-3|-
CASSLIGAGNTIYF
TGTGCCAGCAGCTTAATCGGGGCTGGAAACACCATATATTTT
>-|TRBV28|TRBJ1-5|-
CASRSVVYSNQPQHF
TGTGCCAGCAGATCCGTCGTATATAGCAATCAGCCCCAGCATTTT
>-|TRBV7-6|TRBJ1-2|-
CASSLALSGGGDYGYTF
TGTGCCAGCAGCTTAGCGCTAAGCGGGGGTGGGGACTATGGCTACACCTTC
>TRBD1|TRBV15|TRBJ2-1|once
CATSREGTGGYEQFF
TGTGCCACCAGCAGAGAAGGGACAGGGGGCTATGAGCAGTTCTTC
>TRBD1|TRBV7-9|TRBJ1-6|-
CASSSGTAYNSPLHF
TGTGCCAGCAGCTCGGGGACAGCTTATAATTCACCCCTCCACTTT
>TRBD1|TRBV28|TRBJ1-1|-
CASSLRGRGDTEAFF
TGTGCCAGCAGTTTAAGGGGGCGCGGGGACACTGAAGCTTTCTTT
>-|TRBV3-1/TRBV3-2|TRBJ2-7|-
CASSLGGAGLEQYF
TGTGCCAGCAGCCTGGGGGGAGCGGGTCTCGAGCAGTACTTC
>TRBD1|TRBV30|TRBJ1-5|-
CAWSVGQTGQPQHF
TGTGCCTGGAGTGTGGGACAGACGGGCCAGCCCCAGCATTTT
>TRBD2|TRBV5-1|TRBJ2-1|-
CASSAGLASESMGFNEQFF
TGCGCCAGCAGCGCTGGACTAGCGTCCGAAAGCATGGGTTTTAATGAGCAGTTCTTC
>-|TRBV30|TRBJ2-3|-
CAWSVPRDISTDTQYF
TGTGCCTGGAGTGTTCCCCGGGACATAAGCACAGATACGCAGTATTTT
>TRBD1|TRBV5-4|TRBJ2-7|-
CASSPPGQGSREQYF
TGTGCCAGCAGCCCCCCCGGACAGGGGTCACGCGAGCAGTACTTC
>-|TRBV7-9|TRBJ1-5|-
CASSLGRAPSNQPQHF
TGTGCCAGCAGCTTAGGCAGGGCCCCGAGCAATCAGCCCCAGCATTTT
>TRBD2|TRBV24-1|TRBJ2-1|-
CATSDFAGGGYNEQFF
TGTGCCACCAGTGATTTTGCGGGAGGAGGTTACAATGAGCAGTTCTTC
>-|TRBV13|TRBJ2-5|-
CASSSRRVGQETQYF
TGTGCCAGCAGCTCCCGGAGGGTTGGGCAAGAGACCCAGTACTTC
>-|TRBV18|TRBJ1-1|-
CASSATGPKEGAFF
TGTGCCAGCTCAGCAACAGGTCCGAAGGAAGGAGCTTTCTTT
>-|TRBV5-1|TRBJ2-7|-
CASSLTGSTYEQYF
TGCGCCAGCAGCTTAACAGGGTCGACCTACGAGCAGTACTTC
>-|TRBV27|TRBJ2-7|-
CAHDGGGWGHEQYF
TGTGCCCACGACGGGGGAGGATGGGGCCACGAGCAGTACTTC
>TRBD1|TRBV6-6|TRBJ1-1|-
CASRSGTVTATEAFF
TGTGCCAGCAGATCCGGGACAGTGACAGCCACTGAAGCTTTCTTT
>-|TRBV6-5|TRBJ1-4|few
CASSWNPGSGEKLFF
TGTGCCAGCAGTTGGAACCCAGGGTCAGGCGAAAAACTGTTTTTT
>TRBD1|TRBV15|TRBJ1-5|-
CATGFGRGQSNQPQHF
TGTGCCACCGGTTTCGGCAGGGGGCAAAGCAATCAGCCCCAGCATTTT
>TRBD1|TRBV28|TRBJ1-4|-
CASSLSGTGEVTNEKLFF
TGTGCCAGCAGTCTATCCGGGACAGGGGAGGTCACTAATGAAAAACTGTTTTTT
>-|TRBV28|TRBJ1-1|once
CASSSTGYSTEAFF
TGTGCCAGCAGTTCCACAGGGTACAGCACTGAAGCTTTCTTT
>TRBD1|TRBV7-8|TRBJ2-7|-
CASSPTTGYEQYF
TGTGCCAGCAGCCCGACGACAGGGTACGAGCAGTACTTC
>-|TRBV19|TRBJ1-4|-
CASSIQGLNEKLFF
TGTGCCAGTAGTATCCAGGGTTTAAATGAAAAACTGTTTTTT
>TRBD2|TRBV7-9|TRBJ2-5|-
CASSLGLAGGETQYF
TGTGCCAGCAGCTTAGGCCTAGCGGGGGGAGAGACCCAGTACTTC
>-|TRBV9|TRBJ1-1|once
CASSERWEAGAFF
TGTGCCAGCAGCGAGCGGTGGGAGGCAGGGGCTTTCTTT
>TRBD1|TRBV27|TRBJ1-5|-
CASSLTGASQPQHF
TGTGCCAGCAGTCTCACAGGGGCCAGTCAGCCCCAGCATTTT
>TRBD2|TRBV5-1|TRBJ2-5|-
CASSLAGGRETQYF
TGCGCCAGCAGCTTAGCGGGGGGGCGAGAGACCCAGTACTTC
>-|TRBV19|TRBJ1-1|few
CASSTRGGTEAFF
TGTGCCAGTAGTACACGGGGTGGCACTGAAGCTTTCTTT
>-|TRBV18|TRBJ2-1|-
CASSPPVGAGRSYNEQFF
TGTGCCAGCTCACCACCGGTGGGCGCGGGTAGGTCCTACAATGAGCAGTTCTTC
>-|TRBV7-2|TRBJ2-3|once
CASSLGTTGVATQYF
TGTGCCAGCAGCTTAGGAACAACCGGTGTAGCTACGCAGTATTTT
>TRBD1|TRBV9|TRBJ2-7|-
CASSPGQSYEQYF
TGTGCCAGCAGCCCGGGACAGTCCTACGAGCAGTACTTC
>TRBD1|TRBV9|TRBJ1-5|-
CASSLTGVNQPQHF
TGTGCCAGCAGCCTGACAGGGGTGAATCAGCCCCAGCATTTT
>TRBD2|TRBV10-2|TRBJ2-7|few
CASSEPPTSGNEQYF
TGCGCCAGCAGTGAGCCCCCGACTAGCGGGAACGAGCAGTACTTC
>-|TRBV29-1|TRBJ1-1|-
CSVDEGLRGEDTEAFF
TGCAGCGTTGACGAGGGATTACGAGGTGAGGACACTGAAGCTTTCTTT
>-|TRBV6-1|TRBJ2-2|-
CASSEWQTNTGELFF
TGTGCCAGCAGTGAGTGGCAGACGAACACCGGGGAGCTGTTTTTT
>TRBD2|TRBV28|TRBJ2-2|-
CASSLAGGWTGELFF
TGTGCCAGCAGCTTAGCGGGAGGTTGGACCGGGGAGCTGTTTTTT
>-|TRBV12-3/TRBV12-4|TRBJ1-3|-
CASTTMGNTIYF
TGTGCCAGCACCACAATGGGAAACACCATATATTTT
>-|TRBV7-3|TRBJ2-7|-
CASSPKGGVPSYEQYF
TGTGCCAGCAGCCCCAAAGGGGGGGTCCCCTCCTACGAGCAGTACTTC
>-|TRBV5-1|TRBJ1-1|-
CASKATSLGDTEAFF
TGCGCCAGCAAAGCGACTTCCTTAGGGGACACTGAAGCTTTCTTT
>-|TRBV2|TRBJ2-3|few
CASSEGAGWADTQYF
TGTGCCAGCAGTGAAGGGGCGGGGTGGGCAGATACGCAGTATTTT
>-|TRBV28|TRBJ1-1|-
CASSFGTMNTEAFF
TGTGCCAGCAGTTTCGGGACAATGAACACTGAAGCTTTCTTT
>-|TRBV10-3|TRBJ1-5|once
CAISETGTGNQPQHF
TGTGCCATCAGTGAGACAGGGACGGGCAATCAGCCCCAGCATTTT
>-|TRBV2|TRBJ1-5|few
CASSEISGGNQPQHF
TGTGCCAGCAGTGAAATATCGGGGGGCAATCAGCCCCAGCATTTT
>-|TRBV9|TRBJ1-1|few
CASSPQDSEAFF
TGTGCCAGCAGCCCCCAGGACAGTGAAGCTTTCTTT
>TRBD2|TRBV27|TRBJ2-3|-
CASSLAAGLAGRPVTDTQYF
TGTGCCAGCAGTTTAGCGGCGGGACTAGCGGGGAGGCCTGTAACAGATACGCAGTATTTT
>-|TRBV13|TRBJ2-4|-
CASSFDRKNIQYF
TGTGCCAGCAGCTTCGACAGGAAAAACATTCAGTACTTC
>-|TRBV29-1|TRBJ1-6|few
CSVTDRADSPLHF
TGCAGCGTAACCGACAGAGCAGATTCACCCCTCCACTTT
>-|TRBV18|TRBJ2-3|-
CASSPQGLVTDTQYF
TGTGCCAGCTCACCACAAGGACTCGTAACAGATACGCAGTATTTT
>-|TRBV5-1|TRBJ2-2|few
CASSLASRGNTNTGELFF
TGCGCCAGCAGCTTGGCGTCCCGGGGGAACACGAACACCGGGGAGCTGTTTTTT
>-|TRBV29-1|TRBJ1-5|-
CSVGAGTVNQPQHF
TGCAGCGTTGGCGCCGGGACTGTCAATCAGCCCCAGCATTTT
>-|TRBV5-5|TRBJ2-7|-
CASSLEQGSSYEQYF
TGTGCCAGCAGCTTGGAGCAGGGGAGCTCCTACGAGCAGTACTTC
>-|TRBV19|TRBJ1-1|-
CASSADYLNTEAFF
TGTGCCAGTAGTGCTGACTATTTGAACACTGAAGCTTTCTTT